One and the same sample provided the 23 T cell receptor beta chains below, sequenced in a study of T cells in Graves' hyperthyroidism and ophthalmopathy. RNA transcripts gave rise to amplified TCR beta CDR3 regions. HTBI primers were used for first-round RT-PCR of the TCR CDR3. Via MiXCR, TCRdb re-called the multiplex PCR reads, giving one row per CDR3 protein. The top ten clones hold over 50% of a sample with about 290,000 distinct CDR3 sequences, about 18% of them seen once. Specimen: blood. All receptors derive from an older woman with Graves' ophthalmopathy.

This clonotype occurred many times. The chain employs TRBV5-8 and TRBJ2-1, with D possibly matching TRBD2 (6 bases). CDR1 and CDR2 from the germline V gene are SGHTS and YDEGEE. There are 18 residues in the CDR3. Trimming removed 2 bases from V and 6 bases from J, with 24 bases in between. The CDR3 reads CASSFPTNFGGVSNEQFF. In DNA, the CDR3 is TGTGCCAGCAGCTTCCCCACAAACTTCGGGGGTGTGAGCAATGAGCAGTTCTTC.

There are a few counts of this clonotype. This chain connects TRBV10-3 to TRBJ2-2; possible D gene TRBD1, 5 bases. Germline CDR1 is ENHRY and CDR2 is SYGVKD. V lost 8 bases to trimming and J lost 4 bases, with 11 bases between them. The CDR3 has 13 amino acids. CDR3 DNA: TGTGCCATCTTAGGGGCGACCACCGGGGAGCTGTTTTTT. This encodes CAILGATTGELFF.

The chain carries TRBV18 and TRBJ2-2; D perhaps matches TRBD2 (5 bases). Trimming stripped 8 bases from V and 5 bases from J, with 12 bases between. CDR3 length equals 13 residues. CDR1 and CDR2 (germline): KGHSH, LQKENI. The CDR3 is CASHGGYTGELFF. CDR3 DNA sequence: TGTGCCAGCCACGGAGGTTATACCGGGGAGCTGTTTTTT.

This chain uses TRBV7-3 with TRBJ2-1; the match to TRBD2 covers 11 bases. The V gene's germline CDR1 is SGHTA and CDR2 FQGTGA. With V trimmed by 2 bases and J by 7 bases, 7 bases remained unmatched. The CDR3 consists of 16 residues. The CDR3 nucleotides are TGTGCCAGCAGCTTAGGGCTAGCGGGAGGCGGGAATGAGCAGTTCTTC. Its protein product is CASSLGLAGGGNEQFF.

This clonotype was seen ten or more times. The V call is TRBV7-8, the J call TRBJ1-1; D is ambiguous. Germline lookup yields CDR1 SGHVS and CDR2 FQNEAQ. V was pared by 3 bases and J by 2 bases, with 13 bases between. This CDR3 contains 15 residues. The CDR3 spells CASSFVRYGNTEAFF. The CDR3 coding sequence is TGTGCCAGCAGCTTTGTTAGGTACGGAAACACTGAAGCTTTCTTT.

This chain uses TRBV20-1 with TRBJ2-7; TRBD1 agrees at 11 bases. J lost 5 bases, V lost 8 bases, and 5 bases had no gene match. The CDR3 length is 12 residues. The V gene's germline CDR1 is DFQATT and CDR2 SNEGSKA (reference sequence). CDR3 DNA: TGCAGTTCCGGACAGGGGGCAGACGAGCAGTACTTC. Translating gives CSSGQGADEQYF.

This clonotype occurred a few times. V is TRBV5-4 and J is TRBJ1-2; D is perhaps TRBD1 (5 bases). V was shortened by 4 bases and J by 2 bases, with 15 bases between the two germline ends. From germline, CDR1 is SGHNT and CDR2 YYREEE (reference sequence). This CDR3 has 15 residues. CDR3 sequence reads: CASSPIAGGNYGYTF. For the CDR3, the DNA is TGTGCCAGCAGCCCAATAGCGGGGGGGAACTATGGCTACACCTTC. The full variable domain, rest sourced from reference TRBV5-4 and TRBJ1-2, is ETGVTQSPTHLIKTRGQQVTLRCSSQSGHNTVSWYQQALGQGPQFIFQYYREEENGRGNFPPRFSGLQFPNYSSELNVNALELDDSALYLCASSPIAGGNYGYTFGSGTRLTVV.

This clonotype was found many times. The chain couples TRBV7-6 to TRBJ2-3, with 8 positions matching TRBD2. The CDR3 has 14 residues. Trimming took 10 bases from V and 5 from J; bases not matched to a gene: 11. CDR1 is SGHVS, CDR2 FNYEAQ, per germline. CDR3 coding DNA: TGTGCCACCTCCCGGGGGGGGCAAGGAGATACGCAGTATTTT. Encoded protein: CATSRGGQGDTQYF.

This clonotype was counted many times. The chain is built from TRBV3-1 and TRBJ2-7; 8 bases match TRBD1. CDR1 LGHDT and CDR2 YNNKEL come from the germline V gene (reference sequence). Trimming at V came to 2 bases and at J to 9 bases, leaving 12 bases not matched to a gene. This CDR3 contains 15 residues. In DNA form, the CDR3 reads TGTGCCAGCAGCCAAACCGACAGGGGCCCTAAGACGCAGTACTTC. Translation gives CASSQTDRGPKTQYF.

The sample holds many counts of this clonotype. CDR3 region: CSATSGSGRDTQYF. The CDR3 DNA sequence: TGCAGTGCTACGAGCGGGAGTGGTAGAGATACGCAGTATTTT. This chain links TRBV20-1 with TRBJ2-3, with TRBD2 identical over 8 bases. The germline V gene encodes CDR1 DFQATT and CDR2 SNEGSKA (reference sequence). With V trimmed by 4 bases and J by 5 bases, 8 bases remained unmatched. The length of the CDR3 is 14 residues.

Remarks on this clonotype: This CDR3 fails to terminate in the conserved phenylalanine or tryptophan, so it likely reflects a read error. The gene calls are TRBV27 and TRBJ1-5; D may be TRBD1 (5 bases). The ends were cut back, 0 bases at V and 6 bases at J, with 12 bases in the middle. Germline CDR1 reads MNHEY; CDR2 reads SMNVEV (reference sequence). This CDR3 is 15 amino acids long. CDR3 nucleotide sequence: TGTGCCAGCAGTTTATCTTCAGGGATCGGTCAGCCCCAGCATCTT. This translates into CASSLSSGIGQPQHL.

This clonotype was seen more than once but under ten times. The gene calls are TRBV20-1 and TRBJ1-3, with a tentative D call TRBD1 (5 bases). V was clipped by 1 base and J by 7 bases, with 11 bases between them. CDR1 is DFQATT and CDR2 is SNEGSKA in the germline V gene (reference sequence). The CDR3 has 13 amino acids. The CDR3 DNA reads TGCAGTGCTAGAGTTGAAGGGGCTAACACCATATATTTT. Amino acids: CSARVEGANTIYF.

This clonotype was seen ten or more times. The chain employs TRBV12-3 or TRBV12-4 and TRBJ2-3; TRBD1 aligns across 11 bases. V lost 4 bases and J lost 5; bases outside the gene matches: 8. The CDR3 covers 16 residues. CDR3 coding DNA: TGTGCCAGCAGTTCCCGACCGGGACAGGGGGGAGATACGCAGTATTTT. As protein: CASSSRPGQGGDTQYF.

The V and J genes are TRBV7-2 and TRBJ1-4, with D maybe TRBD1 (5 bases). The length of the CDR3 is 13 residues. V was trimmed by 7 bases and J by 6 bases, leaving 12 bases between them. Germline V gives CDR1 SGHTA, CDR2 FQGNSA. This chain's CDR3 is CASNGGQYEKLFF. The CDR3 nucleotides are TGTGCCAGCAACGGGGGTCAGTATGAAAAACTGTTTTTT.

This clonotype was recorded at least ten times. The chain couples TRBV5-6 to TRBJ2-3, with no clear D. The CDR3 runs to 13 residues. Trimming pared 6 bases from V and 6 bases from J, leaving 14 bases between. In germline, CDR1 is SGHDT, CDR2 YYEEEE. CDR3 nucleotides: TGTGCCAGCACCCCCAATTATGGGGATACGCAGTATTTT. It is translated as CASTPNYGDTQYF.

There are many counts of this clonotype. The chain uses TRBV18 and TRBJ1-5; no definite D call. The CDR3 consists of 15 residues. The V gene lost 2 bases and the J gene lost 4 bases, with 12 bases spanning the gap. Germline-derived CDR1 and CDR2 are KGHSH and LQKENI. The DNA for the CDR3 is TGTGCCAGCTCACCAAGTGTCTCCACGAATCAGCCCCAGCATTTT. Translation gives CASSPSVSTNQPQHF. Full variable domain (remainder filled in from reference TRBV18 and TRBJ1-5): NAGVMQNPRHLVRRRGQEARLRCSPMKGHSHVYWYRQLPEEGLKFMVYLQKENIIDESGMPKERFSAEFPKEGPSILRIQQVVRGDSAAYFCASSPSVSTNQPQHFGDGTRLSIL.

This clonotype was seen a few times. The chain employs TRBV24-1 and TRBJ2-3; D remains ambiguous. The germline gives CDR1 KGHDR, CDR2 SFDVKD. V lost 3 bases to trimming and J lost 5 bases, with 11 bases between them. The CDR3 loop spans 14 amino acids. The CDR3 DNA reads TGTGCCACCAGTGATGGTCCGGGTATAGATACGCAGTATTTT. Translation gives CATSDGPGIDTQYF.

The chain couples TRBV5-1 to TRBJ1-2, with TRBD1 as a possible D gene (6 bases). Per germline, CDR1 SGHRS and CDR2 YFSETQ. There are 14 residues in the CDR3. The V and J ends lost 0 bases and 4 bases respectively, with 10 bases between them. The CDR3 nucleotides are TGCGCCAGCAGCTTGGCAGGGGAGGTCTATGGCTACACCTTC. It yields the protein CASSLAGEVYGYTF.

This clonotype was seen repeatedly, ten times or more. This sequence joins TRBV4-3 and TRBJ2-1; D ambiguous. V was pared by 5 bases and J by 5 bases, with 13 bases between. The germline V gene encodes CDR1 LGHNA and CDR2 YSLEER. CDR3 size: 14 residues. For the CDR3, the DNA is TGCGCCAGCAGCTCGGTCTTTGCGGACAATGAGCAGTTCTTC. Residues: CASSSVFADNEQFF.

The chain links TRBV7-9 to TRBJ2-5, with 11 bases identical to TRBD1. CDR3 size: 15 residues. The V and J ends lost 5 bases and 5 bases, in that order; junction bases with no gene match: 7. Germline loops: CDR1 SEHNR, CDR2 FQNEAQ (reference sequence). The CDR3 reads CASSGGTGGGETQYF. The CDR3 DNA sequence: TGTGCCAGCAGCGGGGGGACAGGGGGAGGGGAGACCCAGTACTTC. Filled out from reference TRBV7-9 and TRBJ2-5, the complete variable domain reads DTGVSQNPRHKITKRGQNVTFRCDPISEHNRLYWYRQTLGQGPEFLTYFQNEAQLEKSRLLSDRFSAERPKGSFSTLEIQRTEQGDSAMYLCASSGGTGGGETQYFGPGTRLLVL.

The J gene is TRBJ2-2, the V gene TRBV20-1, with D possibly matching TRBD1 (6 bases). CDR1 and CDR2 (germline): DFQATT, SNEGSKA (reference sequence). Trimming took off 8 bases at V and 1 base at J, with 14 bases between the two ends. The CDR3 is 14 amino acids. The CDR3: CSTPGQQNTGELFF. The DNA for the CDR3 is TGCAGTACGCCAGGACAGCAGAACACCGGGGAGCTGTTTTTT.

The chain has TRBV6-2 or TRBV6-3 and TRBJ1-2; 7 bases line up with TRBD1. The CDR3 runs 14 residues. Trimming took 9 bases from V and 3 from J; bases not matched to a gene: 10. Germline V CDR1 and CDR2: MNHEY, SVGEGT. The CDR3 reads CASIRGGADYGYTF. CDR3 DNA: TGTGCCAGTATAAGAGGGGGCGCGGACTATGGCTACACCTTC.

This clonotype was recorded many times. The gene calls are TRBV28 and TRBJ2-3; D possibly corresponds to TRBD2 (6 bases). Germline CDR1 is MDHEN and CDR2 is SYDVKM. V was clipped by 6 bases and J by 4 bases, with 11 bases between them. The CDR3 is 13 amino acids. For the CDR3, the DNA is TGTGCCAGCAGACTGACGGGGGCAGATACGCAGTATTTT. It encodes CASRLTGADTQYF.